The present T cell receptor beta chain was sequenced within a study of Ad26.COV2.S vaccination and SARS-CoV-2 variants. Treatment described: around 19 received Ad26.COV2.S at low or high dose, single or two shots; about 5 received placebo; per-sample allocation not given. Sampling occurred on day 63 after the first vaccine or placebo injection. Donor was an adult aged 18-55 years in Boston. Wuhan-strain spike was delivered by a replication-incompetent Ad26 vector. Sequencing was performed with immunoSEQ multiplex PCR; in TCRdb, only in-frame clones are kept and a portion is missing. Of about 350,000 clones listed, roughly 89% are singletons. Overall study results and limits: With respect to non-spike TCR breadth, vaccine and placebo recipients were similar. Responses of spike-specific T cells (both CD8+ and CD4+) reportedly showed substantial breadth after vaccination.

The CDR3 runs to 14 residues. The V end was cut by 0 bases, the J end by 9 bases, with 12 bases between. The germline gives CDR1 MGHRA, CDR2 YSYEKL. About this clone itself: Antigen: not known.

The sequence was obtained from a person aged 18 to 65 who received the Ad26.COV2.S COVID-19 vaccine or a placebo. The chain joins TRBV4-1 to TRBJ2-1; the D gene is possibly TRBD2 (5 bases). Specimen: peripheral blood, collected in a trial of Ad26.COV2.S vaccine versus placebo. In nucleotides, the CDR3 is TGCGCCAGCAGCCAAGATCCTAGCTCGGGTGAGCAGTTCTTC. This encodes CASSQDPSSGEQFF.